This T cell receptor beta chain emerged from a study of spatial heterogeneity in lung cancer. Via MiXCR, TCRdb re-called the 5' RACE reads, giving one row per CDR3 protein. The table shows roughly 120,000 distinct CDR3 sequences, with 12% occurring only once. Described time point: blood at routine non-recurrence follow-up after resection. Unsorted whole RNA of tumor, nontumor lung or frozen PBMC was sequenced. The sequence derives from a male donor with early-stage non-small cell lung cancer. The sequencing used PBMCs, collected at follow-up.

The CDR3 spells CASSLYWTLNRGTGELFF. In DNA form, the CDR3 reads TGTGCCAGCAGCTTGTACTGGACGCTAAACCGGGGCACCGGGGAGCTGTTTTTT. V gene TRBV5-6 combines with J gene TRBJ2-2; D may be TRBD2 (5 bases). The V end was cut by 1 base, the J end by 4 bases, with 20 bases between. There are 18 residues in the CDR3. The germline V gene encodes CDR1 SGHDT and CDR2 YYEEEE.